This is a list of T cell receptor beta chains from one sample in a study of radiation and T cells in renal cell carcinoma. Clones were sequenced by immunoSEQ multiplex PCR, and TCRdb holds only the in-frame ones, with some missing. The profile shows 20,000 to 25,000 clones, roughly 53% of them singletons. The sample consisted of tumor tissue, taken from a patient whose treatment was nephrectomy without radiotherapy. These receptors all come from a human donor with renal cell carcinoma. Both conserved end residues are part of each CDR3. Fields, in order: J gene, V gene, CDR3 length, CDR3 protein.

>TRBJ1-1|TRBV7-9|16
CASSLATGPGGTEAFF
>TRBJ1-5|TRBV27|15
CASSLGPISNQPQHF
>TRBJ1-6|TRBV5-6|15
CASSLDTGGDSPLHF
>TRBJ1-2|TRBV6-5|14
CASSYSGAGYGYTF
>TRBJ2-5|TRBV9|12
CASSVVGGREYF
>TRBJ2-7|TRBV19|15
CASSKRGQGTYEQYF
>TRBJ2-7|TRBV11-2|14
CASSYKGTTYEQYF
>TRBJ1-2|TRBV30|13
CAWSLGLPYGYTF
>TRBJ2-7|TRBV5-6|11
CASRGNYEQYF
>TRBJ2-7|TRBV5-1|13
CASSPRQSYEQYF
>TRBJ2-2|TRBV5-5|13
CASSLEAVGELFF
>TRBJ1-2|TRBV7-2|15
CASSSPGQGKSSYTF
>TRBJ2-3|TRBV5-1|15
CASSNTNPSTDTQYF
>TRBJ1-1|TRBV30|13
CARALRGGTEAFF
>TRBJ1-1|TRBV7-8|15
CASSRRRPGASETFF
>TRBJ2-3|TRBV7-2|12
CASSSIQNTQYF
>TRBJ2-3|TRBV30|13
CAWSSRNPDTQYF
>TRBJ1-1|TRBV2|14
CASSEQGAGTEAFF
>TRBJ1-1|TRBV21-1|19
CASSKEGGQHREENTEAFF
>TRBJ1-1|TRBV27|14
CASSSRRGNTEAFF
>TRBJ1-5|TRBV6-6|15
CASSYSGGGNQPQHF
>TRBJ2-5|TRBV10-3|12
CAMGQSAETQYF
>TRBJ1-2|TRBV6-4|14
CASRRDSDGGGYTF
>TRBJ2-1|TRBV2|15
CASSVGTGIYNEQFF
>TRBJ1-1|TRBV18|13
CASSPLPNTEAFF
>TRBJ2-7|TRBV4-2|15
CASSQLGQGVYEQYF
>TRBJ2-4|TRBV2|11
CASSEKNIQYF
>TRBJ1-6|TRBV7-2|14
CASSGRPPGSPLHF
>TRBJ1-1|TRBV4-3|14
CASSSRDPNTEAFF
>TRBJ1-1|TRBV6-5|15
CASSYSEGVGTEAFF
>TRBJ1-3|TRBV4-3|14
CASSQGGNGNTIYF
>TRBJ2-1|TRBV2|17
CASSHTSGVVPYNEQFF
>TRBJ2-5|TRBV10-3|12
CAISDYQETQYF
>TRBJ2-2|TRBV19|17
CASGSTPGQLWTGELFF
>TRBJ2-7|TRBV27|17
CASSPRTSGAYSYEQYF
>TRBJ2-2|TRBV18|15
CASSPPGGNTGELFF
>TRBJ1-3|TRBV4-3|15
CASSQDISSGNTIYF
>TRBJ1-3|TRBV6-5|16
CASSYYGDSSGNTIYF
>TRBJ2-5|TRBV4-1|15
CASSLGQGAKETQYF
>TRBJ2-5|TRBV6-5|16
CASSYSRRTGQETQYF
>TRBJ1-1|TRBV2|14
CASIKGGMNTEAFF
>TRBJ2-5|TRBV2|15
CASSEGQGWGETQYF
>TRBJ2-5|TRBV7-7|17
CASSLRLGGGGEETQYF
>TRBJ2-1|TRBV7-2|14
CASSSGQGDNEQFF
>TRBJ2-5|TRBV15|15
CATSRGTGGRETQYF
>TRBJ1-6|TRBV7-3|14
CASSLLGNNSPLHF
>TRBJ1-1|TRBV10-3|15
CAITPGQGAPGEAFF
>TRBJ2-3|TRBV19|15
CASSLAGASTDTQYF
>TRBJ2-5|TRBV29-1|13
CSVGTGSWETQYF
>TRBJ2-5|TRBV27|14
CASSFLSGAETQYF
>TRBJ2-7|TRBV13|14
CASRGQGAPYEQYF
>TRBJ1-1|TRBV6-5|11
CASRAESEAFF
>TRBJ1-6|TRBV30|14
CAWSVLGVNSPLHF